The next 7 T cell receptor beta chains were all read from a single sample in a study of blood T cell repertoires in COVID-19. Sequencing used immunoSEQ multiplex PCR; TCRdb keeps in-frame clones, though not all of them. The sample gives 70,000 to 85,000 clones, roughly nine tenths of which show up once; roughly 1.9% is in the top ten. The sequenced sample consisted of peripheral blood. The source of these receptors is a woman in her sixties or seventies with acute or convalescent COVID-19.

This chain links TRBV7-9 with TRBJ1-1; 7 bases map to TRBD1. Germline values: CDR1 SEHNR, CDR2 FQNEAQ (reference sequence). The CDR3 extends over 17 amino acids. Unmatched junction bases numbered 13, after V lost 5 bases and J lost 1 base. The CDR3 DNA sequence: TGTGCCAGCAGCCGCCGGGTCCGACAGGGAACGAACACTGAAGCTTTCTTT. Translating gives CASSRRVRQGTNTEAFF.

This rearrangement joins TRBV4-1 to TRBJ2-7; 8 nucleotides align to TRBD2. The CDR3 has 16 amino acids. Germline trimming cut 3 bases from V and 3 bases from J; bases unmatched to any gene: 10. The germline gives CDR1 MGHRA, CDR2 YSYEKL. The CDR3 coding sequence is TGCGCCAGCAGCCACGTGGCGGGGGGCTTTTTCTACGAGCAGTACTTC. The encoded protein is CASSHVAGGFFYEQYF.

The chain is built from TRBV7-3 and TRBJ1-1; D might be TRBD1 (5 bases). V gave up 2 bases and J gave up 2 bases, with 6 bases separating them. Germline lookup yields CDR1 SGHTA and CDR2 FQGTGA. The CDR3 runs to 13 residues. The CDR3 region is CASSLDSNTEAFF. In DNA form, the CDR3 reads TGTGCCAGCAGCTTAGACAGTAACACTGAAGCTTTCTTT. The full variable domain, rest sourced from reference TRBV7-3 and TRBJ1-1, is GAGVSQTPSNKVTEKGKYVELRCDPISGHTALYWYRQSLGQGPEFLIYFQGTGAADDSGLPNDRFFAVRPEGSVSTLKIQRTERGDSAVYLCASSLDSNTEAFFGQGTRLTVV.

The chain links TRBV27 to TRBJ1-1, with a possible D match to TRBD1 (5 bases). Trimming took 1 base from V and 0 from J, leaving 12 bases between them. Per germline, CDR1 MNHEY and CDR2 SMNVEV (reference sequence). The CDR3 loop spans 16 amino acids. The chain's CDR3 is CASSLWQGSMNTEAFF. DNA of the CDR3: TGTGCCAGCAGTTTATGGCAGGGTTCCATGAACACTGAAGCTTTCTTT.

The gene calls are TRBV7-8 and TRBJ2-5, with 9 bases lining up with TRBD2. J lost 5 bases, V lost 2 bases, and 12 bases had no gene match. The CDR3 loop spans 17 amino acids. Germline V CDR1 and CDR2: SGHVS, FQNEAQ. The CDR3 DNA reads TGTGCCAGCAGCTTATCCCTTAGCGGGAGTATGTTGGAGACCCAGTACTTC. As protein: CASSLSLSGSMLETQYF.

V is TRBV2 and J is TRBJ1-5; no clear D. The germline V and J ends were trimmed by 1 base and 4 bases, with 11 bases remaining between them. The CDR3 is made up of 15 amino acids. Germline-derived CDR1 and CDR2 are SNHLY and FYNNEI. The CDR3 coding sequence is TGTGCCAGCAGTGAAGAGGCAGGCGCAAATCAGCCCCAGCATTTT. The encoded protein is CASSEEAGANQPQHF.

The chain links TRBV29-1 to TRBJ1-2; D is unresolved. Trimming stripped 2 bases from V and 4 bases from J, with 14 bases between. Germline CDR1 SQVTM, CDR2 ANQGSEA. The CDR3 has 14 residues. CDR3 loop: CSVEFGSSFYGYTF. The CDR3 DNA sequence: TGCAGCGTTGAATTTGGGAGCAGCTTCTATGGCTACACCTTC. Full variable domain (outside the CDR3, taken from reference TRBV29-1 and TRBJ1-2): SAVISQKPSRDICQRGTSLTIQCQVDSQVTMMFWYRQQPGQSLTLIATANQGSEATYESGFVIDKFPISRPNLTFSTLTVSNMSPEDSSIYLCSVEFGSSFYGYTFGSGTRLTVV.